These 7 T cell receptor beta chains were all obtained from the same sample, sequenced in a study of beta chain features in type 1 diabetes (dated by TCRdb to the late 2010s). Libraries came from the immunoSEQ multiplex PCR assay. The entire amount of isolated RNA was reverse transcribed using the High Capacity cDNA Reverse Transcription Kit, so the sequenced TCRB transcripts were expressed ones. Here the immuneACCESS table is served through TCRdb, limited to in-frame sequences with V and J called. Missing clones are a known gap in these copies; in checked studies unresolved V genes cover under half, and the rest lacks a known reason. In all, the sample holds hundreds of thousands of clones, and 30% of those were seen once. About 0.06% of the sample is held by the ten biggest clonotypes. Sequenced material: naive CD4+ T cells from blood. Sample cell subset or site, as interpreted from the label and publication: true naive CD4+ T cells. The receptors shown here come from a man aged 18 to 29 in good health.

The J gene is TRBJ2-1, the V gene TRBV14; D is possibly TRBD1 (5 bases). CDR1 and CDR2 (germline): SGHDN, FVKESK. Trimming removed 4 bases at V and 6 bases at J, with 16 bases between. The CDR3 loop spans 15 amino acids. The CDR3 sequence is CASSPWGRATNEQFF. The CDR3 DNA sequence: TGTGCCAGCAGCCCTTGGGGCAGGGCCACCAATGAGCAGTTCTTC.

CDR3 loop: CAISEPSQPQHF. In DNA form, the CDR3 reads TGTGCCATCAGTGAGCCGTCCCAGCCCCAGCATTTT. J is TRBJ1-5 and V is TRBV10-3; D is undetermined. Germline assignment: CDR1 ENHRY and CDR2 SYGVKD. The CDR3 loop spans 12 amino acids. V was cut by 2 bases and J by 7 bases, with 6 bases left in between.

This chain connects TRBV29-1 to TRBJ1-5, with TRBD1 as a possible D gene (6 bases). Germline V gene sequence: CDR1 SQVTM, CDR2 ANQGSEA. Deletions cut 5 bases from V and 4 bases from J, with 9 bases between. The CDR3 contains 12 residues. The CDR3 region has the DNA TGCAGCGTTATCCAGGGGAATCAGCCCCAGCATTTT. Translation gives CSVIQGNQPQHF.

This clone was counted a few times. The CDR3 region has the DNA TGTGCCAGCAGCCAAGATTATGGCGAACTAGCGGGAGAGAAGGCCAAAAACATTCAGTACTTC. It encodes CASSQDYGELAGEKAKNIQYF. The chain uses TRBV4-2 and TRBJ2-4; 11 bases align to TRBD2. The CDR3 spans 21 residues. The germline gives CDR1 LGHNA, CDR2 YNFKEQ. Trimming cost V 0 bases and J 1 base; bases outside gene matches: 14.

The chain joins TRBV5-1 to TRBJ2-5; D perhaps matches TRBD1 (6 bases). V lost 1 base, J lost 5 bases, and 15 bases lay in between. There are 15 residues in the CDR3. Per germline, CDR1 SGHRS and CDR2 YFSETQ. The CDR3 protein is CASSLNPTGWETQYF. CDR3 in DNA: TGCGCCAGCAGCTTGAATCCCACAGGGTGGGAGACCCAGTACTTC.

This clone occurred a few times. J is TRBJ2-1 and V is TRBV10-3, with TRBD2 matching over 10 bases. The trim removed 3 bases at V and 6 bases at J, leaving 2 bases unmatched. This CDR3 is built from 14 residues. The germline V gene has CDR1 ENHRY and CDR2 SYGVKD. The DNA of the CDR3 is TGTGCCATCAGTGACCCTAGCGGGGGCAATGAGCAGTTCTTC. It translates to CAISDPSGGNEQFF.

The rearrangement uses TRBV18 and TRBJ2-1; D is possibly TRBD2 (5 bases). V was clipped by 2 bases and J by 7 bases, with 18 bases between them. This CDR3 contains 16 residues. Germline V gene lookup returns CDR1 KGHSH and CDR2 LQKENI. CDR3 loop: CASSPVKVTTGNEQFF. The CDR3 DNA sequence: TGTGCCAGCTCACCAGTTAAGGTGACGACGGGGAATGAGCAGTTCTTC.